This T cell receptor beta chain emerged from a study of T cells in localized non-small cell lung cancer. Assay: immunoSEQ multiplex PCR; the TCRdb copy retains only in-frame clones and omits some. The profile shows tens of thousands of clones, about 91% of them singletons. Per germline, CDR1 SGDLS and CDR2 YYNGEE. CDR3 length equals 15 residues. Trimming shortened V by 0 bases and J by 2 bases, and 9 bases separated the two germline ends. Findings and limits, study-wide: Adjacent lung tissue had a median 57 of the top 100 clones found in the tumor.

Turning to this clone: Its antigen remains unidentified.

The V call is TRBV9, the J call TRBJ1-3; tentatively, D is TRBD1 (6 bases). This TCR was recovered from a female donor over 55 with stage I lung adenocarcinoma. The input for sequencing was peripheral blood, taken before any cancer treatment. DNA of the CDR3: TGTGCCAGCAGCGTAGAAGGGGGTACTGGAAACACCATATATTTT. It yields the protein CASSVEGGTGNTIYF.